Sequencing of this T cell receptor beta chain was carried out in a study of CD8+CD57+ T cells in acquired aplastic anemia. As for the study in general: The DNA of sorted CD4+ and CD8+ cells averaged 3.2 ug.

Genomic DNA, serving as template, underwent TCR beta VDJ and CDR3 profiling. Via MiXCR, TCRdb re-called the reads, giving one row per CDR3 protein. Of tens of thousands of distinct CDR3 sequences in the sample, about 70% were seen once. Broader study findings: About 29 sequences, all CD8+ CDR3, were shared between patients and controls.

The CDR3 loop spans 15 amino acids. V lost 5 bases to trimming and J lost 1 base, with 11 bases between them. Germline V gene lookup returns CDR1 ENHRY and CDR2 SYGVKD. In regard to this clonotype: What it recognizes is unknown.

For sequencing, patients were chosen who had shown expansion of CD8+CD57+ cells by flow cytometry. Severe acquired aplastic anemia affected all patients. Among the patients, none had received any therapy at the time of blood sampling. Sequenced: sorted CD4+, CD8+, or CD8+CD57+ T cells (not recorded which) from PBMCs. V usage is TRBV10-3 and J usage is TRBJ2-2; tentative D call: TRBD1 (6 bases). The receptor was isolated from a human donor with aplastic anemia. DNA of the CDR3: TGTGCCATCAGTCAGACAGGAGAGAACACCGGGGAGCTGTTTTTT. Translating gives CAISQTGENTGELFF.